The present T cell receptor (beta chain) was sequenced within a study of shared clonotypes between healthy human individuals. Study context: The study used three CD4 naive, three CD4 memory, two CD8 naive and one CD8 memory plate per donor.

Points on this clone: As yet, its antigen is unknown.

The V end lost 2 bases, the J end lost 7 bases, and 9 bases lay between the germline ends. Germline V gene data show CDR1 as SGHAT and CDR2 as FQNNGV. CDR3 length equals 13 residues. Findings and caveats of the study: The rarefaction results pointed to incomplete sorted-subset sequencing despite large depth. Clonotype sharing across a few donors was observed for around 5% of naive CD4 clonotypes.

Libraries were prepared by immunoSEQ multiplex PCR; TCRdb keeps only in-frame clonotypes and omits some of them. This repertoire shows approximately 2.4 million clones, approximately 95% found once; its top ten account for 0.13%. Recent acute infections and vaccinations were absent in the healthy HIV-negative adult donors. Sequenced sample: naive CD4+ T cells sorted from blood. Subset noted: CD45RA+ positively selected. The sequence came from a man aged 18 to 30 in good health. J is TRBJ1-5 and V is TRBV11-2; no clear D. CDR3 region: CASSLSIRQPQHF. The CDR3 region has the DNA TGTGCCAGCAGCTTATCTATTCGCCAGCCCCAGCATTTT. Filled out from reference TRBV11-2 and TRBJ1-5, the complete variable domain reads EAGVAQSPRYKIIEKRQSVAFWCNPISGHATLYWYQQILGQGPKLLIQFQNNGVVDDSQLPKDRFSAERLKGVDSTLKIQPAKLEDSAVYLCASSLSIRQPQHFGDGTRLSIL.